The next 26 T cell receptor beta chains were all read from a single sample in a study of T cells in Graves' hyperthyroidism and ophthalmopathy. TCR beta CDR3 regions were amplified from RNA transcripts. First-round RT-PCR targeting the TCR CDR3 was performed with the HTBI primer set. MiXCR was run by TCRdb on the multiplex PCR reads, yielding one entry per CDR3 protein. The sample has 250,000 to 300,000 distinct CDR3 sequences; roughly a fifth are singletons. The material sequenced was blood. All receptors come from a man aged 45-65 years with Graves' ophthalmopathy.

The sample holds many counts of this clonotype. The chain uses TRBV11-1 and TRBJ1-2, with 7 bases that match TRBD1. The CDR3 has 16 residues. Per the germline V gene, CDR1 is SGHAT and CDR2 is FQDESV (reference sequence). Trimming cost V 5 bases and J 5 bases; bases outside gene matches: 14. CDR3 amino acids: CASSAGTAQGWYGYTF. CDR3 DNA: TGTGCCAGCAGCGCAGGGACAGCCCAAGGATGGTATGGCTACACCTTC.

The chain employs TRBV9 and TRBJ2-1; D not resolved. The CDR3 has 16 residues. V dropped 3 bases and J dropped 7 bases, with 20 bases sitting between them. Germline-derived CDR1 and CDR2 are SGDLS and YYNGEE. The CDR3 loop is CASSATPVSPYNEQFF. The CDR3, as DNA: TGTGCCAGCAGCGCAACTCCGGTGTCCCCGTATAATGAGCAGTTCTTC.

The DNA for the CDR3 is TGCGCCAGCAGCCAAGGACCCCAGGGCTTCCCCTCCTACGAGCAGTACTTC. As protein: CASSQGPQGFPSYEQYF. The chain links TRBV4-1 to TRBJ2-7; tentatively, D is TRBD1 (5 bases). This CDR3 is 17 amino acids long. The germline V and J ends were trimmed by 1 base and 0 bases, with 16 bases remaining between them. Germline loops: CDR1 MGHRA, CDR2 YSYEKL.

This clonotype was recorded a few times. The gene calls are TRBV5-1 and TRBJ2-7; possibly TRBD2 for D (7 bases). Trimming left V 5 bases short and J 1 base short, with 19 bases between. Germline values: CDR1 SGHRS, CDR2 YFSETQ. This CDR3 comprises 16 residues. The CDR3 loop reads CASSYLGGRESYEQYF. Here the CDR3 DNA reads TGCGCCAGCAGTTACCTGGGGGGGCGGGAATCCTACGAGCAGTACTTC.

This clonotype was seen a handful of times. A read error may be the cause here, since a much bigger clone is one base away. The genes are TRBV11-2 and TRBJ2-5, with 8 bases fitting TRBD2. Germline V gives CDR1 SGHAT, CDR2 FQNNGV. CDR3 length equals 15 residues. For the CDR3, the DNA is TGTGCCACCCAGTGGGCGGGGACTAGTAAAGAGACCCAGTGCTTC. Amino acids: CATQWAGTSKETQCF.

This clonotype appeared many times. CDR3 nucleotide sequence: TGTGCCAGCAGCTCCGCGGGGGCTGGGAATTCACCCCTCCACTTT. It translates to CASSSAGAGNSPLHF. This chain joins TRBV28 and TRBJ1-6, with D possibly matching TRBD1 (6 bases). V was shortened by 6 bases and J by 7 bases, with 16 bases between the two germline ends. The CDR3 runs to 15 residues. CDR1 is MDHEN, CDR2 SYDVKM, per germline.

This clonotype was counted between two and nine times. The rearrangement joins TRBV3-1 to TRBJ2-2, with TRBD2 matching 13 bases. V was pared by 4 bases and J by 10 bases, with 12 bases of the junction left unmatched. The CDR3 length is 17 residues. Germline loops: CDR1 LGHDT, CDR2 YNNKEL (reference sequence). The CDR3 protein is CASSRTGTSGAIAELFF. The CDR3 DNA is TGTGCCAGCAGCCGAACCGGGACTAGCGGGGCGATCGCGGAGCTGTTTTTT.

As DNA, the CDR3 is TGTGCCAGCAGCCAAGTTGAGGCGGGAGACGAGCAGTTCTTC. Translating gives CASSQVEAGDEQFF. J is TRBJ2-1 and V is TRBV3-1; 7 nucleotides align to TRBD2. In germline, CDR1 is LGHDT, CDR2 YNNKEL (reference sequence). This CDR3 is 14 amino acids long. J was trimmed by 10 bases and V by 1 base; bases with no gene match: 7.

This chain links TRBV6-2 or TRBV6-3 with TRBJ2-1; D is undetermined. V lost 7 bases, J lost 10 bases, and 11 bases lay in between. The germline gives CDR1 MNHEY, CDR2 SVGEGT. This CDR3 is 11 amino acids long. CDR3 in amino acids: CASTGSREQFF. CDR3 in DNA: TGTGCCAGCACAGGTTCGAGGGAGCAGTTCTTC.

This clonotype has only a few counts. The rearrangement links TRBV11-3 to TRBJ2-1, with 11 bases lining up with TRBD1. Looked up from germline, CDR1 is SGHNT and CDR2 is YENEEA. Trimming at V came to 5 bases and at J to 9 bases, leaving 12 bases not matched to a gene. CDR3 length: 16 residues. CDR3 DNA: TGTGCCAGCAGCCGTGGGACAGGGGGAATACGGAGTGAGCAGTTCTTC. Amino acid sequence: CASSRGTGGIRSEQFF.

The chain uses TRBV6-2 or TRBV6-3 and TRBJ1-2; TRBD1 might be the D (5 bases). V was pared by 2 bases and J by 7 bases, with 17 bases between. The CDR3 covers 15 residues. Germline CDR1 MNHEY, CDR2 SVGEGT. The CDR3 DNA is TGTGCCAGCAGTTACCCCTTGGGGGGGGTAGGTGGCTACACCTTC. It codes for CASSYPLGGVGGYTF.

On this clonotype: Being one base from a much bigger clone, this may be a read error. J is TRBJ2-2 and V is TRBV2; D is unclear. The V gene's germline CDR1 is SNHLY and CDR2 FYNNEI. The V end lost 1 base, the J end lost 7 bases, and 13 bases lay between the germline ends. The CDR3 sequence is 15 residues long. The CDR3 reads CASSEEFRYDGELFF. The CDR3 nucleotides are TGTGCCAGCAGTGAAGAATTTAGGTATGACGGGGAGCTGTTTTTT.

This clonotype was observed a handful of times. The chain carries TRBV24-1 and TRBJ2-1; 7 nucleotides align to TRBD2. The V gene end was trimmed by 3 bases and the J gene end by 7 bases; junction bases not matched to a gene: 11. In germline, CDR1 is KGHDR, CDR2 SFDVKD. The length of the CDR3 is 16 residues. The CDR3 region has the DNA TGTGCCACCAGTGATCCCCTAGCGGAAGCATTAAATGAGCAGTTCTTC. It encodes CATSDPLAEALNEQFF.

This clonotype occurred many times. The CDR3 spells CASSERRDRLYEQYF. Written as DNA, the CDR3 is TGTGCCAGCAGTGAACGGCGGGACAGACTCTACGAGCAGTACTTC. The chain recombines TRBV2 with TRBJ2-7; perhaps TRBD1 as D (7 bases). Germline V lookup: CDR1 SNHLY, CDR2 FYNNEI. The V and J ends lost 2 bases and 3 bases respectively, with 14 bases between them. This CDR3 is built from 15 residues.

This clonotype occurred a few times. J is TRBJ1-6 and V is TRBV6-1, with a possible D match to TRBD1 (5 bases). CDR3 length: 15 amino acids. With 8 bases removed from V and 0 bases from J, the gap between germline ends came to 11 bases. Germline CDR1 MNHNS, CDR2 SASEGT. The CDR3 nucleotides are TGTGCCAGCCGACTAGACAGCTCCTATAATTCACCCCTCCACTTT. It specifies CASRLDSSYNSPLHF.

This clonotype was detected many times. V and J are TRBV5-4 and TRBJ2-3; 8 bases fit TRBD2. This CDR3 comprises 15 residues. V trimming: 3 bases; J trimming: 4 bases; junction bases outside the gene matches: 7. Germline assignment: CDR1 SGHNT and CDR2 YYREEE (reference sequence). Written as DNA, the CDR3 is TGTGCCAGCAGCTCCCCACGGGAGGGCGCAGATACGCAGTATTTT. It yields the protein CASSSPREGADTQYF.

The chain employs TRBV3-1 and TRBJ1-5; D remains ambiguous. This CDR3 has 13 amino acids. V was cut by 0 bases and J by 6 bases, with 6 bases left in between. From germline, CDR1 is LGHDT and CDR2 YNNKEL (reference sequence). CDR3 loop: CASSQDVGQPQHF. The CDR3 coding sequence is TGTGCCAGCAGCCAAGATGTGGGTCAGCCCCAGCATTTT. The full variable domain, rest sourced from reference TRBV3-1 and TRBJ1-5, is DTAVSQTPKYLVTQMGNDKSIKCEQNLGHDTMYWYKQDSKKFLKIMFSYNNKELIINETVPNRFSPKSPDKAHLNLHINSLELGDSAVYFCASSQDVGQPQHFGDGTRLSIL.

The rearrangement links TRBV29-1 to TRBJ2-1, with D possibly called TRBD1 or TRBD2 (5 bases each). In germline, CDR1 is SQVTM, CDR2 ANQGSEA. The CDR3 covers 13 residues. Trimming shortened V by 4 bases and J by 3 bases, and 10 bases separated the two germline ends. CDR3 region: CSVGWDLYNEQFF. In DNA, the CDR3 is TGCAGCGTTGGTTGGGACCTCTACAATGAGCAGTTCTTC.

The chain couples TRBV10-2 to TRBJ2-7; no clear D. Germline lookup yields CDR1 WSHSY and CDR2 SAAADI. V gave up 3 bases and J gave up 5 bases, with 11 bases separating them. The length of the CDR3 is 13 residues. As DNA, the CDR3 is TGCGCCAGCAGTGAAATGGAAAGGGACGAGCAGTACTTC. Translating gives CASSEMERDEQYF.

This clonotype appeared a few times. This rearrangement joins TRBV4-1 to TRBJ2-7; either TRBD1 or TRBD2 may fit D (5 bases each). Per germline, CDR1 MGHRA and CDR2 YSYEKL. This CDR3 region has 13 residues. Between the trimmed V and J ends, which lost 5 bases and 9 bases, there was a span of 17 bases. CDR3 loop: CASSTTSRAGQYF. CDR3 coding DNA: TGCGCCAGCAGCACAACTTCCAGGGCGGGGCAGTACTTC.

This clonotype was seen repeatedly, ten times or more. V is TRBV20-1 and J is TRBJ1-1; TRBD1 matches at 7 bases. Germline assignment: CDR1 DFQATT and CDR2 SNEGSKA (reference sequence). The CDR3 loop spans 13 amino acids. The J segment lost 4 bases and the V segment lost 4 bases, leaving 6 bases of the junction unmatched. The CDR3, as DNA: TGCAGTGCTACCCGACAGGGCGGCACTGAAGCTTTCTTT. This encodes CSATRQGGTEAFF.

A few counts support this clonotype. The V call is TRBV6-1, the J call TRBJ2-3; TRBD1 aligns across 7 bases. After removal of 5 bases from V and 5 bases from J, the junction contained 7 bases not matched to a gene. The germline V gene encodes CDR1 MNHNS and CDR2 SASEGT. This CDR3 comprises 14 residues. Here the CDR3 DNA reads TGTGCCAGCAGTCTCACAGGGGATAAAGATACGCAGTATTTT. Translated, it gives CASSLTGDKDTQYF.

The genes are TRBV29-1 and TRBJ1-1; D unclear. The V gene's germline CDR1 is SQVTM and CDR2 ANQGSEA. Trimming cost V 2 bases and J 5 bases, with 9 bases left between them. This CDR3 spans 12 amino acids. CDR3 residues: CSVETGRTEAFF. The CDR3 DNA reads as TGCAGCGTTGAAACCGGGCGGACTGAAGCTTTCTTT.

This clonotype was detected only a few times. CDR3 region: CASSPGGSSRTGELFF. CDR3 sequence (DNA): TGTGCCAGCAGCCCCGGGGGATCTAGCCGGACCGGGGAGCTGTTTTTT. This chain joins TRBV7-3 and TRBJ2-2; TRBD2 might be the D (6 bases). The CDR3 has 16 amino acids. Trimming pared 5 bases from V and 5 bases from J, leaving 18 bases between. In germline, CDR1 is SGHTA, CDR2 FQGTGA. Filled out from reference TRBV7-3 and TRBJ2-2, the complete variable domain reads GAGVSQTPSNKVTEKGKYVELRCDPISGHTALYWYRQSLGQGPEFLIYFQGTGAADDSGLPNDRFFAVRPEGSVSTLKIQRTERGDSAVYLCASSPGGSSRTGELFFGEGSRLTVL.

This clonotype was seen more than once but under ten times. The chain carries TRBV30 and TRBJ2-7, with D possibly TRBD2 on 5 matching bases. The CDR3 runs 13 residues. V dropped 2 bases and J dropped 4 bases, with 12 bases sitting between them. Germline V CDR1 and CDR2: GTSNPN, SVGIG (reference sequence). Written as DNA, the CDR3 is TGTGCCTGGAGTTCCACGGGGTTTTACGAGCAGTACTTC. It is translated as CAWSSTGFYEQYF.

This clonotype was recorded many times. CDR3 in DNA: TGCAGTGCTAGAGATAACGGAGATGAGCAGTTCTTC. Translated: CSARDNGDEQFF. The chain is built from TRBV20-1 and TRBJ2-1; D call uncertain. V lost 0 bases and J lost 8, with 8 bases in between. CDR1 is DFQATT, CDR2 SNEGSKA, per germline (reference sequence). This CDR3 has 12 amino acids.